Sequencing of this TCR beta chain was carried out in a study of identical twins (dated by TCRdb to 2015 to 2016). As for the study more broadly: To test whether fetal clonotypes persist, the study used deep sequencing on TCR alpha and beta repertoires from monozygotic twins, unrelated adults of various ages, and cord blood. To rule out contamination, replicate twin experiments were performed at different times with different library preparation protocols. The paper as a whole reports these results and caveats: Out-of-frame TCR alpha sequences shared between twins showed an excess of low generation-probability sequences compared with coincidental sharing between unrelated individuals. Out-of-frame TCR alpha sharing in monozygotic twins was systematically underestimated by recombination models, whereas sharing between unrelated individuals was in agreement with the recombination models. Excess twin sharing in beta out-of-frame sequences was weaker because fewer shared sequences lowered the signal-to-noise ratio. Because the same donors could not be followed over many years, the conclusions relied on cross-sectional statistical analysis. Invariant T cells such as MAIT and iNKT could partly confound zero-insertion analyses, although diverse VJ usage argued against such confounding for most clonotypes. Fewer insertions were carried by abundant cord blood beta clonotypes, a similar but weaker trend appeared in young adult naive repertoires, and no such trend appeared in memory repertoires.

All donors were healthy Caucasians. Three pairs of female monozygotic twins, all aged 18 to 29 years, made up the twin cohort. CD4+ and CD8+ T cell populations were isolated with positive isolation kits from Invitrogen. The library was made by 5' RACE. Sequencing was performed on an Illumina HiSeq 2000. Template switching introduced a universal primer binding site; the final cDNA contained a unique molecular identifier, enabling accurate counting of TCR cDNA molecules. Specific primers in the conserved constant-segment region were used to synthesize first-strand cDNA for TCR alpha and beta chains. To control for contamination, each cDNA library was double barcoded with a SMART-Mk sample barcode plus Illumina barcodes. TruSeq adapter sequences, together with Illumina sample barcodes, were added in two successive PCR steps. The Illumina HiSeq platform was used with custom primers to sequence TCR alpha and beta cDNA libraries. In the original analysis: Unique molecular identifiers were extracted from raw reads with MiGEC, and CDR3 positions were determined with MiXCR. For each individual, recombination models were inferred using an EM algorithm with the repgenHMM and IGoR tools. The tcR package in R was used for shared clonotype analysis, with sharing normalized by the product of cloneset sizes. To study raw recombination free of thymic and clonal selection effects, out-of-frame nonproductive sequences were analyzed. TCRdb ran its own pipeline on the public reads, namely fastp trimming at Q25 and MiXCR clone calling, and kept in-frame beta chains. Rows are unified per CDR3 protein, each entry keeping the most common DNA and genes. None of the V and J calls come from the authors' own analysis; TCRdb made them. The sample yields roughly 480,000 distinct CDR3 sequences; approximately 25% were counted once. The ten largest clones capture approximately 2.9% of the sample.

Based on the germline V gene, the CDR1 and CDR2 sequences are MNHNS and SASEGT. Inclusive of the bounding cysteine and phenylalanine, the CDR3 is 18 residues long. CDR3 DNA is the only sequence kept; it has 54 bases, read in frame from the first base. Trimming takes 8 bases off V and 7 bases off J; junction bases not matched to a gene: 19. This clonotype showed up many times. Its antigen is not yet known. The input lacks base qualities; no much larger clone sits a single base away. These sequences were also reported in another study, on T cells expressing NK-cell markers. From the second report: Three sorted T-cell subsets (CD3+CD56+NKG2C+, CD3+CD56+NKG2C- and CD3+CD56-NKG2C+) from several donors had their TCR beta-chain repertoires profiled. Among the eight sequenced donors, seven were HCMV-seropositive and one was HCMV-seronegative. To restrict sorting to alphabetaTCR-expressing T cells, an anti-gammadeltaTCR antibody was added in several experiments. In several donors, the dominant CD3+CD56+NKG2C+ clonotypes ranked among the top 10 CD8+ clonotypes, making up about 1.0-7.0% of CD8+ T cells. Those dominant clonotypes were again the most abundant among CD3+CD56-NKG2C+ cells in several donors, at 28.3-60.1%. Whether the expanded NKG2C-expressing T cell clones were specific for HCMV antigens was left unclear. The study sequenced eight donors, all healthy volunteers chosen at random: three men and five women. A commercial ELISA kit detecting HCMV-specific IgG in serum was used to determine HCMV serostatus. MIGEC handled demultiplexing of the reads and grouping by UMI, while MiTCR was used to assemble and quantify clonotypes. Only TCR cDNA sequences supported by at least two reads were kept to exclude erroneous sequences. The tcR package was used for downstream repertoire analysis, and clonotypes were matched across fractions by CDR3 nucleotide sequence plus V segment. VDJmatch was used to annotate antigen specificity against VDJdb, with one amino acid substitution allowed in CDR3.

Sequencing was performed on CD4+ T cells sorted from blood. Recombination linked TRBV6-1 to TRBJ2-3, with TRBD2 identical over 12 junction bases. This clonotype originated in a woman aged 18-29 years in good health. The DNA sequence reads TGTGCCAGCTCCCGCAGTCCTAGAACTAGCGGGAGGAGTAATACGCAGTATTTT. It is translated as CASSRSPRTSGRSNTQYF.